The source of this TCR beta chain is a study of blood T cells in healthy people across ages (dated by TCRdb to between 2015 and 2017). Context from the whole study: In model experiments, roughly one uniquely barcoded TCR beta cDNA molecule per two T cells was captured by template switching. To avoid experimental bias, donors of different ages were distributed randomly across sequencing lanes. The study measured age-related changes in TCR beta repertoire diversity using deep sequencing normalized with unique cDNA molecular identifiers. The donors were split into four age groups: young (average around 15 years), middle-aged (about 40), aged (more than 60) and long-lived (over 75). The study analyzed two additional independent replicas of 1 million unique cDNA reads from the same blood draw for two donors, one aged 18 to 29 and one aged 80 or older. What the authors observed across the whole study: Compared with the aged group, more naive CD4+ T cells, fewer expanded clones and increased TCR diversity were shown by the long-lived group, suggesting age selection. Because the CMV infection status of the donors was unknown, age-related changes in expanded clonotypes may potentially have been confounded. Observed TCR beta diversity per million T cells fell roughly linearly with age, and a significant reduction was already apparent by age about 36. Total diversity estimates from one million sequenced T cells were considered lower bounds and underestimates. A strong correlation was found between observed TCR beta diversity and the percentage of naive T cells measured by flow cytometry. Bulk unsorted PBMC profiling prevented conclusive comparison of naive and antigen-experienced compartments.

As to this clonotype: Its antigen is unknown. There are no base qualities to consult, and no much larger clone falls within one base.

CDR1 and CDR2 (LGHDT, YNNKEL) derive from the germline V gene (reference sequence). At the junction V is shortened by 4 bases and J by 9 bases, with 19 bases in between. The CDR3, from cysteine to phenylalanine, totals 15 residues. Only CDR3 DNA is held: 45 bases, read in frame from base 1. Donors were roughly 40 systemically healthy Caucasian individuals from Russia aged 6 to 90 years. Ten milliliters of peripheral blood were drawn from each donor into EDTA-treated Vacutainer tubes. Ficoll-Paque density-gradient centrifugation was used to isolate PBMCs, with at least 6.5 million per sample. Trizol reagent was used to extract total RNA from PBMCs, with at least 6 micrograms per sample. Naive CD45RAhigh/CD27high T cell percentages were measured by flow cytometry on a PBMC aliquot from every donor. Library prep was done by 5' RACE. Sequencing was performed on an Illumina HiSeq 2500. The second PCR ran for roughly 7 to 11 cycles and used a J-beta primer mix along with a sample-barcoded 5' primer. A unique molecular identifier was introduced onto each TCR beta cDNA molecule by a template-switch 5' adaptor carrying 12 random nucleotides. Each sample yielded at least 3 million CDR3-containing paired-end reads. First-strand cDNA synthesis was performed from all RNA using the Mint cDNA synthesis kit, with priming by a TRBC-specific oligonucleotide. Following uracil-DNA glycosylase treatment, all cDNA underwent a first 18-cycle PCR with the universal primers M1SS and BC2_uni_R. In the paper's pipeline: For normalization, 1 million high-quality reads were randomly selected from each sample, with every read carrying a distinct molecular identifier. Reads with shared molecular identifiers were discarded instead of being binned into consensus sequences. MiTCR, set to a Q25 quality threshold and the strictest error-elimination algorithm, was used for CDR3 identification, clonotype clustering and error correction. A nonparametric unseen species model with Euler transformation was used to estimate a lower bound on total TCR beta diversity. TCRdb redid the processing of the public reads, applying fastp at Q25 and MiXCR, and retained in-frame beta chains. Rows merge per CDR3 protein into single entries with the most common DNA and genes. TCRdb assigned the V and J calls; the authors' analysis was not used. Within this sample are about 690,000 distinct CDR3 sequences, with around two fifths of them counted one time only. The top ten clones comprise about 30% of the sample.

The V and J genes are TRBV3-1 and TRBJ2-1; perhaps TRBD2 is the D gene, with 6 bases matching. The source material was blood. This TCR was recovered from a man at least 80 years old in good health. The DNA sequence follows: TGTGCCAGCAGCCCAGCGGGCCAACAAGCCGCTGAGCAGTTCTTC. Its translation reads: CASSPAGQQAAEQFF.